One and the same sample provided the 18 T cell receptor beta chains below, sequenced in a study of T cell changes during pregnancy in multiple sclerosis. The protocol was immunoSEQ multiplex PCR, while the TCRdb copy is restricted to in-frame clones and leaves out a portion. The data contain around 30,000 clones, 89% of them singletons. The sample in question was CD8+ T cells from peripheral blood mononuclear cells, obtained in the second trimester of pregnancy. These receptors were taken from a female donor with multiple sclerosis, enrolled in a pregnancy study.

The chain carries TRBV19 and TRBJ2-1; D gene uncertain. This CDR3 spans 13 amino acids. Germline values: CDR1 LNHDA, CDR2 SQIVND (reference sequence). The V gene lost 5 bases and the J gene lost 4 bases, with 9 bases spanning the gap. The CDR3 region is CASSRDSYNEQFF. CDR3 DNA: TGTGCCAGTAGTCGTGACTCTTACAATGAGCAGTTCTTC.

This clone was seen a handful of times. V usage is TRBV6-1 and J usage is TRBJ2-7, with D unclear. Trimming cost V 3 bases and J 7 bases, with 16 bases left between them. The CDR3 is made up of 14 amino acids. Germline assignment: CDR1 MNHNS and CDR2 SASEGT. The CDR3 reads CASSEANEPGEQYF. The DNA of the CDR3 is TGTGCCAGCAGTGAGGCGAATGAGCCGGGTGAGCAGTACTTC.

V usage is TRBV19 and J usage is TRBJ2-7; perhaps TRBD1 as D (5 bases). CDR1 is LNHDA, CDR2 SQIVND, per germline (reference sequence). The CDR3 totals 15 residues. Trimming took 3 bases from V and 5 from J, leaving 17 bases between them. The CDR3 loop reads CASSMSAGILHEQYF. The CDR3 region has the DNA TGTGCCAGTAGTATGTCGGCAGGGATCCTCCACGAGCAGTACTTC.

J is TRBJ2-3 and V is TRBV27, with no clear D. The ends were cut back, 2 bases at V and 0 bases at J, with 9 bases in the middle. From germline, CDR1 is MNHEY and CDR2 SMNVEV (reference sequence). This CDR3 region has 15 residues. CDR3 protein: CASSLKRRSTDTQYF. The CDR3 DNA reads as TGTGCCAGCAGTTTAAAGCGCAGAAGCACAGATACGCAGTATTTT.

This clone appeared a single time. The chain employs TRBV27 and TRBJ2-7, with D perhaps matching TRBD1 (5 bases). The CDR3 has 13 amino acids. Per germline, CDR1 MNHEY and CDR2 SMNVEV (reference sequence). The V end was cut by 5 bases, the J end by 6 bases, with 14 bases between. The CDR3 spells CASSPTWGVEQYF. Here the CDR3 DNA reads TGTGCCAGCAGTCCGACGTGGGGCGTCGAGCAGTACTTC.

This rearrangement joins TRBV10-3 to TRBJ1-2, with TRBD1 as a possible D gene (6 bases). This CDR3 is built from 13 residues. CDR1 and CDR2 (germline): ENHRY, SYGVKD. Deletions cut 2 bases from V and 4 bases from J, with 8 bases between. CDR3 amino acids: CAISEKTGYGYTF. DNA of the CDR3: TGTGCCATCAGTGAGAAGACAGGCTATGGCTACACCTTC.

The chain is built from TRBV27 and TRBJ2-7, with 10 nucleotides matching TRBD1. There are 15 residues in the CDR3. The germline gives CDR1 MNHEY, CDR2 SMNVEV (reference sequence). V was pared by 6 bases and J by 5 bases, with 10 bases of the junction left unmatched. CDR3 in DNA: TGTGCCAGCAGCTCAGACCCGGGACAGGGGAACGAGCAGTACTTC. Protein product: CASSSDPGQGNEQYF.

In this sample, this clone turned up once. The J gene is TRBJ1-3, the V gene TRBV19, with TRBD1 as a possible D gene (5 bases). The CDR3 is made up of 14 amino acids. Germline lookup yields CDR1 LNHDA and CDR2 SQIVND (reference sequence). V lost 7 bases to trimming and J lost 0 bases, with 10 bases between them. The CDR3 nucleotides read TGTGCCAGTATCCCTAGGGGCTCTGGAAACACCATATATTTT. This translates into CASIPRGSGNTIYF.

The CDR3 loop is CASSFGASGVKETQYF. The CDR3 DNA is TGTGCCAGCAGTTTCGGAGCTAGCGGGGTTAAAGAGACCCAGTACTTC. The chain employs TRBV27 and TRBJ2-5; TRBD2 aligns across 9 bases. Germline CDR1 reads MNHEY; CDR2 reads SMNVEV (reference sequence). The CDR3 is made up of 16 amino acids. V lost 3 bases, J lost 3 bases, and 8 bases stayed unmatched.

Written as DNA, the CDR3 is TGTGCCAGTAGTTACCGGACTGAAGCTTTCTTT. Translating it yields CASSYRTEAFF. The J gene is TRBJ1-1, the V gene TRBV19, with D unresolved. V shed 5 bases and J shed 5 bases, with 6 bases lying between them. In germline, CDR1 is LNHDA, CDR2 SQIVND (reference sequence). This CDR3 is 11 amino acids long.

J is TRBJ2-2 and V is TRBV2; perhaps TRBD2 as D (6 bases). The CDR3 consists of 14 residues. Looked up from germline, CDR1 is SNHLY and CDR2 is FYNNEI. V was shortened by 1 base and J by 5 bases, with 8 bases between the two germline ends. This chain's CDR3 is CASSEGRGTGELFF. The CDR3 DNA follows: TGTGCCAGCAGTGAAGGGCGGGGAACCGGGGAGCTGTTTTTT. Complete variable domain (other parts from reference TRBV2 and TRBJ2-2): EPEVTQTPSHQVTQMGQEVILRCVPISNHLYFYWYRQILGQKVEFLVSFYNNEISEKSEIFDDQFSVERPDGSNFTLKIRSTKLEDSAMYFCASSEGRGTGELFFGEGSRLTVL.

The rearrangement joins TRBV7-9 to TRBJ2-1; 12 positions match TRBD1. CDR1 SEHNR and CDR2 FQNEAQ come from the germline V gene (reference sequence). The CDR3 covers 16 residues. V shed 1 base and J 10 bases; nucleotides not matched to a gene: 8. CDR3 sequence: CASSLVTGQGAKEQFF. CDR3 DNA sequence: TGTGCCAGCAGCTTAGTCACGGGACAGGGGGCTAAGGAGCAGTTCTTC.

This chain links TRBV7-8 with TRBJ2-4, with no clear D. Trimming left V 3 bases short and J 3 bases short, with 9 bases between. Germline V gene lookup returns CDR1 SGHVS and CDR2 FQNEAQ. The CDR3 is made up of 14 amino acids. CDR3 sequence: CASSFASGKNIQYF. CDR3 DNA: TGTGCCAGCAGCTTTGCCTCCGGCAAAAACATTCAGTACTTC.

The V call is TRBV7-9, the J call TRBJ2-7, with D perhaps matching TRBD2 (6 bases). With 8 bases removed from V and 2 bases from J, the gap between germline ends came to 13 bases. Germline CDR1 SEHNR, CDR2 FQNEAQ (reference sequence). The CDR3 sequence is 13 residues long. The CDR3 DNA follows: TGTGCCAGCCGTCCTACGGGAGCCTACGAGCAGTACTTC. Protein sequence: CASRPTGAYEQYF.

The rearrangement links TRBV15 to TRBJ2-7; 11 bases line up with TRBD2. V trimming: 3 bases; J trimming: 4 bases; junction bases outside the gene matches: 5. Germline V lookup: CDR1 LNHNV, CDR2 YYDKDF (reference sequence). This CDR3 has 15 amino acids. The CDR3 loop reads CATSSSGLAAYEQYF. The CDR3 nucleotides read TGTGCCACCAGCAGTTCGGGACTAGCGGCATACGAGCAGTACTTC.

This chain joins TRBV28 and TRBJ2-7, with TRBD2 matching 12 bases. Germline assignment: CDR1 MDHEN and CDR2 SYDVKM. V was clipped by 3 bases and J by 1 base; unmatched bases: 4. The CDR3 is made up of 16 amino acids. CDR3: CASSFFGTSGSYEQYF. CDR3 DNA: TGTGCCAGCAGTTTCTTCGGGACTAGCGGGTCCTACGAGCAGTACTTC.

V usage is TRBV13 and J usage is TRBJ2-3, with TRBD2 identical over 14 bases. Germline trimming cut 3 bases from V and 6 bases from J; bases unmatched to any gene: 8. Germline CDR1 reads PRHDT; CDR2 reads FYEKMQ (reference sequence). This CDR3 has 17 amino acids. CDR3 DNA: TGTGCCAGCAGCTTCGAGACTAGCGGGGGGGCGGCTGATACGCAGTATTTT. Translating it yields CASSFETSGGAADTQYF.

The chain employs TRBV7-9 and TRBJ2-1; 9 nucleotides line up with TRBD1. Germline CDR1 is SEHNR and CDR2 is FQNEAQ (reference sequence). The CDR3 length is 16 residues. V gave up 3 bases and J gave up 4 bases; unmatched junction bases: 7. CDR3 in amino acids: CASSFSPGTGYNEQFF. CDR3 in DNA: TGTGCCAGCAGCTTTTCTCCGGGGACAGGGTACAATGAGCAGTTCTTC.